This passage covers 5 T cell receptor beta chains from one sample sequenced in a study of shared clonotypes between healthy human individuals. The method was immunoSEQ multiplex PCR; TCRdb's version includes in-frame clones alone and lacks a portion of them. Here the sample spans hundreds of thousands of clones, 90% to 97% being singletons. CD45RO-negative CD8 cells positively selected for CCR7 made up the naive population, which excluded terminally differentiated effector memory CD45RA+ cells. Material for sequencing was naive CD8+ T cells sorted from blood. All receptors derive from a woman in her 30s in good health.

This clone was detected once. The V call is TRBV5-1, the J call TRBJ2-1; D is possibly TRBD2 (6 bases). Trimming removed 1 base at V and 2 bases at J, with 19 bases between. There are 18 residues in the CDR3. CDR1 is SGHRS, CDR2 YFSETQ, per germline. The CDR3 region has the DNA TGCGCCAGCAGCTTGCGGTCCTTGCGGGAAAACCCCTACAATGAGCAGTTCTTC. This gives the protein CASSLRSLRENPYNEQFF.

The chain employs TRBV4-1 and TRBJ2-1; TRBD2 matches 13 bases. Trimming removed 5 bases from V and 7 bases from J; junction bases left unmatched: 5. The CDR3 has 15 residues. Germline V gene sequence: CDR1 MGHRA, CDR2 YSYEKL. In nucleotides, the CDR3 is TGCGCCAGCAGCTATGGACTAGCGGGAGAAAATGAGCAGTTCTTC. It encodes CASSYGLAGENEQFF.

This chain links TRBV15 with TRBJ2-1, with D possibly being TRBD1 or TRBD2 (5 bases each). The CDR3 contains 17 residues. V was cut by 1 base and J by 0 bases, with 13 bases left in between. The germline V gene has CDR1 LNHNV and CDR2 YYDKDF (reference sequence). The DNA for the CDR3 is TGTGCCACCAGCAGAGGTTTTACGGGGACCTCCTACAATGAGCAGTTCTTC. Protein: CATSRGFTGTSYNEQFF.

The chain carries TRBV27 and TRBJ2-3; D is tentatively TRBD1 or TRBD2 (5 bases each). Germline CDR1 MNHEY, CDR2 SMNVEV (reference sequence). The CDR3 consists of 13 residues. The V gene lost 5 bases and the J gene lost 4 bases, with 10 bases spanning the gap. The CDR3 DNA is TGTGCCAGCAGTACGGGACCACCAGATACGCAGTATTTT. It translates to CASSTGPPDTQYF.

J is TRBJ2-7 and V is TRBV7-8; D is possibly TRBD2 (6 bases). The CDR3 consists of 15 residues. V was shortened by 4 bases and J by 4 bases, with 17 bases between the two germline ends. CDR1 is SGHVS and CDR2 is FQNEAQ in the germline V gene. As DNA, the CDR3 is TGTGCCAGCAGCTCAGGGTACATCGGGACTTACGAGCAGTACTTC. Translation gives CASSSGYIGTYEQYF.